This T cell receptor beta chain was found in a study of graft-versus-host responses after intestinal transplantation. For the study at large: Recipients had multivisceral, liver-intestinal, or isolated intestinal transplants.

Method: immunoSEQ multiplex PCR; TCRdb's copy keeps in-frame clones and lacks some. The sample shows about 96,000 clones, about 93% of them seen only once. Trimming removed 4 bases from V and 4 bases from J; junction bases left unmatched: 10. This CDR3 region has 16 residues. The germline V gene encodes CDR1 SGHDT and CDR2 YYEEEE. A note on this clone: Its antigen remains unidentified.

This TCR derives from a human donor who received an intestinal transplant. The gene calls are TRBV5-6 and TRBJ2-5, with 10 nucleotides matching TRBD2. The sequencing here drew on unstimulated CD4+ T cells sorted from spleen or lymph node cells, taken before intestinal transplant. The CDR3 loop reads CASSIPSGRAGETQYF. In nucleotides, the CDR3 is TGTGCCAGCAGCATCCCGAGCGGGAGGGCCGGAGAGACCCAGTACTTC.